One sample yielded the 18 T cell receptor beta chains listed below, sequenced in a study of cytomegalovirus exposure and HLA in healthy donors. 60 Vbeta and 13 Jbeta primers were used in PCR. Clones were read by immunoSEQ multiplex PCR, and TCRdb kept only the in-frame ones, dropping some. The sample includes tens of thousands of clones, 75% to 85% of them seen just once. The material sequenced was PBMCs. These receptors all come from a male donor in good health and CMV-seronegative.

The V call is TRBV11-1, the J call TRBJ1-2; 7 nucleotides line up with TRBD1. In germline, CDR1 is SGHAT, CDR2 FQDESV (reference sequence). V dropped 2 bases and J dropped 4; count of bases not matched to a gene: 7. The CDR3 is made up of 15 amino acids. The CDR3 protein is CASSLSVRDSYGYTF. The CDR3 coding sequence is TGTGCCAGCAGCTTATCCGTACGGGACAGCTATGGCTACACCTTC.

The chain combines TRBV15 with TRBJ2-1; 9 bases align to TRBD2. The CDR3 totals 17 residues. Germline CDR1 and CDR2: LNHNV and YYDKDF (reference sequence). V lost 0 bases, J lost 3 bases, and 6 bases stayed unmatched. The chain's CDR3 is CATSRDTTSGVYNEQFF. The CDR3 region has the DNA TGTGCCACCAGCAGAGATACGACTAGCGGAGTCTACAATGAGCAGTTCTTC. Drawing the rest from reference TRBV15 and TRBJ2-1, the complete variable domain is DAMVIQNPRYQVTQFGKPVTLSCSQTLNHNVMYWYQQKSSQAPKLLFHYYDKDFNNEADTPDNFQSRRPNTSFCFLDIRSPGLGDTAMYLCATSRDTTSGVYNEQFFGPGTRLTVL.

A few counts support this clone. This chain uses TRBV6-4 with TRBJ1-4; 9 bases map to TRBD1. Losses at the gene ends were 2 bases for V and 5 bases for J; bases not matched to a gene: 0. CDR1 is MRHNA, CDR2 SNTAGT, per germline. The CDR3 sequence is 14 residues long. The CDR3 coding sequence is TGTGCCAGCAGTGACGACAGGGGGAATGAAAAACTGTTTTTT. Its translation is CASSDDRGNEKLFF.

CDR3 in amino acids: CASSEVRGRGDTQYF. The CDR3 DNA is TGTGCCAGCAGTGAAGTACGCGGGAGGGGCGATACGCAGTATTTT. The rearrangement links TRBV2 to TRBJ2-3; 9 nucleotides line up with TRBD2. CDR1 is SNHLY, CDR2 FYNNEI, per germline. V shed 1 base, J shed 6 bases, and the junction held 5 bases outside the gene matches. The CDR3 length is 15 residues.

The chain has TRBV7-9 and TRBJ1-6, with D possibly being TRBD1 (5 bases). The CDR3 extends over 13 amino acids. Germline V gives CDR1 SEHNR, CDR2 FQNEAQ (reference sequence). Deletions cut 11 bases from V and 7 bases from J, with 15 bases between. The CDR3 DNA reads TGTGCCGCCGGCGGGGGAACCAATTCACCCCTCCACTTT. Translated: CAAGGGTNSPLHF.

Only a few counts were recorded for this clone. The rearrangement links TRBV28 to TRBJ1-1, with D perhaps matching TRBD1 (6 bases). The CDR3 has 16 residues. Looked up from germline, CDR1 is MDHEN and CDR2 is SYDVKM. Trimming shortened V by 2 bases and J by 0 bases, and 13 bases separated the two germline ends. DNA for the CDR3: TGTGCCAGCAGTTTACCTCCTGGACAGATGAACACTGAAGCTTTCTTT. Translation: CASSLPPGQMNTEAFF.

The chain links TRBV25-1 to TRBJ2-1, with 7 bases lining up with TRBD1. Germline V gives CDR1 MGHDK, CDR2 SYGVNS. The CDR3 loop spans 16 amino acids. Unmatched junction bases numbered 11, after V lost 4 bases and J lost 5 bases. CDR3 sequence: CASSAYNRGTDNEQFF. For the CDR3, the DNA is TGTGCCAGCAGTGCTTATAACAGGGGTACCGACAATGAGCAGTTCTTC.

V gene TRBV10-2 combines with J gene TRBJ2-3; D is uncertain. From germline, CDR1 is WSHSY and CDR2 SAAADI. The CDR3 extends over 14 amino acids. The V end was cut by 7 bases, the J end by 2 bases, with 13 bases between. In DNA, the CDR3 is TGCGCCAGCATCCGAGGCGCCGACACAGATACGCAGTATTTT. Protein product: CASIRGADTDTQYF.

The chain has TRBV29-1 and TRBJ1-1; no firm D call. CDR1 and CDR2 from the germline V gene are SQVTM and ANQGSEA. The CDR3 contains 12 residues. V was pared by 0 bases and J by 10 bases, with 12 bases between. CDR3 sequence (DNA): TGCAGCGTTGAAGACAAGGAGGACCCAGCTTTCTTT. Translation gives CSVEDKEDPAFF.

The gene calls are TRBV5-1 and TRBJ2-7, with a possible D match to TRBD2 (6 bases). V was clipped by 4 bases and J by 9 bases, with 17 bases between them. The CDR3 contains 13 residues. Germline V lookup: CDR1 SGHRS, CDR2 YFSETQ. CDR3 loop: CASSDSAQGGQYF. The CDR3, as DNA: TGCGCCAGCAGCGATTCTGCCCAGGGAGGGCAGTACTTC.

The chain employs TRBV7-2 and TRBJ2-3; 7 bases map to TRBD2. J lost 1 base, V lost 5 bases, and 6 bases had no gene match. Germline V gene data show CDR1 as SGHTA and CDR2 as FQGNSA. The CDR3 runs 15 residues. The CDR3 DNA reads TGTGCCAGCAGCCCCCTTGGGGGGGGCACAGATACGCAGTATTTT. It yields the protein CASSPLGGGTDTQYF. The complete variable domain, with remaining parts taken from reference TRBV7-2 and TRBJ2-3, reads GAGVSQSPSNKVTEKGKDVELRCDPISGHTALYWYRQSLGQGLEFLIYFQGNSAPDKSGLPSDRFSAERTGGSVSTLTIQRTQQEDSAVYLCASSPLGGGTDTQYFGPGTRLTVL.

The table lists this clone with a few counts. The chain is built from TRBV30 and TRBJ1-4; 9 bases agree with TRBD1. V lost 3 bases and J lost 4; bases outside the gene matches: 15. CDR3 size: 18 residues. Germline CDR1 GTSNPN, CDR2 SVGIG (reference sequence). In nucleotides, the CDR3 is TGTGCCTGGAGCCCAACCTGGACCGACAGGGGGTATAATGAAAAACTGTTTTTT. This translates into CAWSPTWTDRGYNEKLFF.

For the CDR3, the DNA is TGTGCCAGCAGCCGTGGACAGGCGAACACTGAAGCTTTCTTT. It codes for CASSRGQANTEAFF. The chain recombines TRBV7-2 with TRBJ1-1; 7 bases are a match to TRBD1. There are 14 residues in the CDR3. The germline gives CDR1 SGHTA, CDR2 FQGNSA. The ends lost 5 bases at V and 1 base at J; junction bases unmatched: 4.

The chain joins TRBV27 to TRBJ2-5; 7 positions match TRBD1. The CDR3 totals 14 residues. The trim removed 6 bases at V and 4 bases at J, leaving 8 bases unmatched. Germline CDR1 reads MNHEY; CDR2 reads SMNVEV (reference sequence). The CDR3 protein is CASSPDRVPETQYF. In DNA, the CDR3 is TGTGCCAGCAGCCCCGACAGGGTCCCAGAGACCCAGTACTTC.

This chain uses TRBV30 with TRBJ1-6, with D possibly being TRBD1 (5 bases). Germline V gene lookup returns CDR1 GTSNPN and CDR2 SVGIG (reference sequence). This CDR3 has 13 amino acids. Trimming stripped 4 bases from V and 3 bases from J, with 7 bases between. The CDR3 here is CAWKGLYNSPLHF. The CDR3 region has the DNA TGTGCCTGGAAGGGACTCTATAATTCACCCCTCCACTTT.

The chain employs TRBV11-3 and TRBJ2-7; 8 positions agree with TRBD2. Germline lookup yields CDR1 SGHNT and CDR2 YENEEA. This CDR3 comprises 16 residues. With 2 bases clipped from V and 3 bases from J, the junction kept 9 bases outside the gene matches. The CDR3 DNA is TGTGCCAGCAGCTTATCGGGCGGGGGGCGCTTCTACGAGCAGTACTTC. Translating it yields CASSLSGGGRFYEQYF.

The rearrangement joins TRBV28 to TRBJ1-1; D remains unclear. The germline V and J ends were trimmed by 0 bases and 0 bases, with 8 bases remaining between them. Germline CDR1 MDHEN, CDR2 SYDVKM. The CDR3 runs 15 residues. The CDR3 sequence is CASSLWGEMNTEAFF. The CDR3 DNA sequence: TGTGCCAGCAGTTTATGGGGAGAGATGAACACTGAAGCTTTCTTT.

V gene TRBV2 combines with J gene TRBJ1-4; D uncertain. V was cut by 4 bases and J by 4 bases, with 13 bases left in between. The CDR3 extends over 15 amino acids. Germline V CDR1 and CDR2: SNHLY, FYNNEI. CDR3 protein: CASSGPDIFNEKLFF. In DNA form, the CDR3 reads TGTGCCAGCAGTGGTCCTGACATATTTAATGAAAAACTGTTTTTT.